The TCR beta chain under discussion was sequenced for a study of neoadjuvant anti-PD-1 for oral cavity cancer. At the level of the study: Non-progressing patients received a fourth nivolumab dose near day 43, then surgery on days 50-56. General study results and limits: Post-nivolumab, blood T cell clonality was significantly elevated in non-responders. Higher pretreatment blood Treg/Th17 ratios correlated with higher pretreatment blood and lower post-treatment tumor TCRbeta clonality.

With regard to this clone: Its antigen is not identified.

CDR3 length: 16 amino acids. Germline V gene data show CDR1 as SGDLS and CDR2 as YYNGEE. The junction had 9 bases not matched to a gene; V was cut back by 3 bases and J by 7 bases. Blood libraries mostly used approximately 450 ng genomic DNA, six replicates each. TCRdb keeps only in-frame clones here, not all; method: immunoSEQ multiplex PCR. The data contain 15,000 to 20,000 clones, around 66% of them singletons. The sample in question was PBMCs, obtained before nivolumab (anti-PD-1) treatment. This sequence was found in a person between 40 and 80 years old with oral cavity squamous cell carcinoma. This chain connects TRBV9 to TRBJ2-1, with TRBD1 matching over 11 bases. CDR3 protein: CASSGTGTGGGNEQFF. In nucleotides, the CDR3 is TGTGCCAGCAGCGGAACCGGGACAGGGGGTGGGAATGAGCAGTTCTTC.